What follows describes a single T cell receptor beta chain. This sample was taken from a study of tumor-infiltrating lymphocytes in oesophageal squamous cell carcinoma. TCRdb fed the PCR reads into MiXCR, producing one record per CDR3 protein. The sample shows 15,000 to 20,000 distinct CDR3 sequences, over 45% of them seen only once. The sample consisted of esophageal tumor tissue. This TCR was sampled from a male donor with esophageal squamous cell carcinoma.

CDR3 loop: CASTGLAVSTGELYF. The CDR3, as DNA: TGTGCCAGCACTGGACTAGCGGTATCCACCGGGGAGCTGTATTTT. V and J are TRBV11-2 and TRBJ2-3; 10 nucleotides align to TRBD2. V shed 7 bases and J 14 bases; nucleotides not matched to a gene: 18. Germline CDR1 is SGHAT and CDR2 is FQNNGV. The CDR3 has 15 residues.